This T cell receptor beta chain was observed in a study of regulatory T cells in long-lasting Graves disease. This clonotype has at least ten counts. Noted time point: newly diagnosed GD, antithyroid drugs for less than 3 months. The TCR library used RNA extracted from PBMCs. Construction of TCR beta libraries relied on iRepertoire HTBI primers and on Arm-PCR targeting CDR3 regions. TCRdb re-called the multiplex PCR reads through MiXCR, storing one row per CDR3 protein. This sample has over 400,000 distinct CDR3 sequences, with approximately 14% found just once. The germline gives CDR1 SGHAT, CDR2 FQNNGV. There are 17 residues in the CDR3. Trimming removed 3 bases at V and 5 bases at J, with 20 bases between. The data were also submitted as part of a second study, on T cells in Graves' hyperthyroidism and ophthalmopathy. That report adds: The model anticipated ophthalmopathy a median about six months pre-onset.

The sequence was collected from a woman aged 45-65 years with Graves disease. The sample was peripheral blood mononuclear cells (PBMCs), taken at new diagnosis, from a patient treated with antithyroid drugs. The chain employs TRBV11-2 and TRBJ2-1; a weak D match, TRBD2 (7 bases). The CDR3 protein is CASSLGGTRGAHNEQFF. CDR3 nucleotides: TGTGCCAGCAGCTTGGGGGGGACGAGGGGGGCACACAATGAGCAGTTCTTC.